This T cell receptor beta chain emerged from a study of post-analysis software for immune sequencing data. V trimming: 8 bases; J trimming: 5 bases; junction bases outside the gene matches: 3. CDR3 length equals 13 residues. In germline, CDR1 is MNHNY, CDR2 SVGAGI (reference sequence). Libraries were made from TCR beta cDNA, and they carried unique molecular identifiers. Via MiXCR, TCRdb re-called the PCR reads, giving one row per CDR3 protein. The sample records approximately 630,000 distinct CDR3 sequences, more than 50% being singletons. Study-wide results and caveats: Elevated frequency relative to controls characterized four or five TRBV segments in patients, TRBV5-6, TRBV5-1 and TRBV20-1 among them.

As to this clonotype: Antigen specificity is unknown.

The source of this sequence is a girl aged 2 to 10 with multiple sclerosis. The material sequenced was blood. The J gene is TRBJ2-1, the V gene TRBV6-6, with 10 bases lining up with TRBD1. This CDR3 is CASGGTGDNEQFF. The CDR3 DNA is TGTGCCAGCGGCGGGACAGGGGACAATGAGCAGTTCTTC.